This T cell receptor beta chain comes out of a study of T cell clusters in autoimmune cytopenias. Study conclusions and caveats: The T cell clusters were defined only in silico, without experimental functional validation.

TRB was amplified by touch-down multiplex PCR, primer pools A and B combined. TCRdb reprocessed the multiplex PCR reads, with one entry per CDR3 protein and no DNA. The sample has some 7,000 distinct CDR3 sequences. Concerning this clonotype itself: As yet, its antigen is unknown.

Each sample's input was 250 ng genomic DNA, 38,000 or so genome equivalents. Per the germline V gene, CDR1 is MNHNS and CDR2 is SASEGT. This CDR3 contains 15 residues. The source material was peripheral blood. This rearrangement joins TRBV6-1 to TRBJ2-7; TCRdb outputs TRBD1, but without DNA this stays unchecked. The clonotype was recovered from a human donor with an autoimmune cytopenia or autoimmune hepatitis (not recorded which). CDR3 sequence: CASSVLQGSSYEQYF.